The entry below describes one T cell receptor (beta chain). The data stem from a study of identical twins. TCRdb passed the 5' RACE reads through MiXCR, listing each CDR3 protein once. The sample yields under 400,000 distinct CDR3 sequences, 7% to 9.5% seen once. The CDR3 runs 12 residues. Trimming at V came to 3 bases and at J to 11 bases, leaving 6 bases not matched to a gene. Germline assignment: CDR1 DFQATT and CDR2 SNEGSKA (reference sequence). The J gene is TRBJ2-2, the V gene TRBV20-1; TRBD1 agrees at 7 bases. The specimen was naive T cells sorted from blood. The clonotype originates from a woman in her forties or fifties in good health. In nucleotides, the CDR3 is TGCAGTGCTAGTCCCGGGACAGACGAGCTGTTTTTT. Translated, it gives CSASPGTDELFF.